The 26 T cell receptor beta chains below come from one sample, sequenced in a study of T-cell reconstitution after alpha-beta-depleted transplantation in children. Preparation of the TCRbeta library involved a method that used unique molecular identifiers. TCRdb used MiXCR to reprocess the PCR reads, holding one entry per CDR3 protein. The sample records a few hundred thousand distinct CDR3 sequences, about 40% being singletons. Sequences were derived from PBMCs, sampled before TCRalphabeta/CD19-depleted stem cell transplant. Receptor source: a girl aged 2 to 10 with aplastic anemia, due to receive a stem cell transplant.

Only one count was recorded for this clonotype. The genes are TRBV28 and TRBJ2-7; D tentatively reads TRBD1 or TRBD2 (5 bases each). V dropped 6 bases and J dropped 7 bases, with 16 bases sitting between them. Germline V CDR1 and CDR2: MDHEN, SYDVKM. The CDR3 is made up of 13 amino acids. The CDR3 loop is CASSWGFSGEQYF. In nucleotides, the CDR3 is TGTGCCAGCAGCTGGGGGTTCTCGGGGGAGCAGTACTTC.

This clonotype has a count of ten or more. The V call is TRBV5-1, the J call TRBJ2-2; no firm D call. Germline V gives CDR1 SGHRS, CDR2 YFSETQ. The V and J ends lost 1 base and 6 bases respectively, with 7 bases between them. The CDR3 contains 13 residues. In DNA, the CDR3 is TGCGCCAGCAGCTTGATATCGGCCGGGGAGCTGTTTTTT. This translates into CASSLISAGELFF.

The rearrangement links TRBV14 to TRBJ2-5; D remains ambiguous. Germline CDR1 SGHDN, CDR2 FVKESK. The CDR3 has 13 amino acids. Trimming left V 0 bases short and J 5 bases short, with 7 bases between. The DNA for the CDR3 is TGTGCCAGCAGCCAAGATCCTGATGAGACCCAGTACTTC. Protein product: CASSQDPDETQYF.

The chain is built from TRBV5-4 and TRBJ2-7, with no clear D. CDR1 is SGHNT, CDR2 YYREEE, per germline (reference sequence). The CDR3 is 14 residues long. V lost 1 base and J 1 base, leaving 9 bases between the germline ends. The CDR3 loop reads CASSLSAQSYEQYF. CDR3 nucleotides: TGTGCCAGCAGCTTGTCGGCACAATCCTACGAGCAGTACTTC.

DNA for the CDR3: TGTGCCAGCAGCTTACCGCCGCGGCAGGACAACACCGGGGAGCTGTTTTTT. Its translation is CASSLPPRQDNTGELFF. The genes are TRBV7-9 and TRBJ2-2; D is unresolved. The CDR3 spans 17 residues. Trimming stripped 2 bases from V and 2 bases from J, with 15 bases between. The germline V gene encodes CDR1 SEHNR and CDR2 FQNEAQ (reference sequence).

This clonotype was counted between two and nine times. This chain connects TRBV11-1 to TRBJ2-1; 13 positions match TRBD2. The V and J ends lost 5 bases and 4 bases, in that order; junction bases with no gene match: 5. This CDR3 has 16 amino acids. From germline, CDR1 is SGHAT and CDR2 FQDESV (reference sequence). The CDR3: CASSPTSGGKYNEQFF. CDR3 nucleotide sequence: TGTGCCAGCAGCCCGACTAGCGGGGGGAAGTACAATGAGCAGTTCTTC.

V gene TRBV29-1 combines with J gene TRBJ1-2, with 8 bases aligning to TRBD1. Germline V gives CDR1 SQVTM, CDR2 ANQGSEA. V lost 3 bases and J lost 6; bases outside the gene matches: 18. This CDR3 contains 17 residues. The chain's CDR3 is CSVENGMDRVGSDGYTF. The CDR3 coding sequence is TGCAGCGTTGAGAATGGGATGGACAGGGTTGGTAGCGATGGCTACACCTTC.

This clonotype was observed many times. The J gene is TRBJ2-7, the V gene TRBV12-3 or TRBV12-4; D gene unclear. This CDR3 region has 11 residues. V lost 2 bases, J lost 6 bases, and 5 bases lay in between. CDR3 bases: TGTGCCAGCAGTTTAAGGTCCGAGCAGTACTTC. Protein product: CASSLRSEQYF.

This clonotype was seen more than once but under ten times. The rearrangement links TRBV3-2 to TRBJ2-3; TRBD2 is the table's D call, not checked against the DNA. TRBV3-2 has pseudogene status. The CDR3 is 19 amino acids. The CDR3 bases are TGTGCCAGCAGCCAAGCGGGACTAGCGGGAAGGGCTCGCACAGATACGCAGTATTTT. Protein sequence: CASSQAGLAGRARTDTQYF.

This clonotype was seen at least ten times. The rearrangement joins TRBV12-3 or TRBV12-4 to TRBJ2-7; D is unresolved. Deletions cut 7 bases from V and 0 bases from J, with 10 bases between. The CDR3 is 13 residues long. The CDR3 reads CASTVDVSYEQYF. As DNA, the CDR3 is TGTGCCAGCACGGTGGACGTCTCCTACGAGCAGTACTTC.

This clonotype was detected many times. The chain couples TRBV7-2 to TRBJ2-3, with D unresolved. This CDR3 contains 13 residues. Germline CDR1 reads SGHTA; CDR2 reads FQGNSA. V was cut by 1 base and J by 2 bases, with 4 bases left in between. CDR3 region: CASSLDFTDTQYF. In DNA, the CDR3 is TGTGCCAGCAGCTTAGACTTCACAGATACGCAGTATTTT. The variable domain in full, completed from reference TRBV7-2 and TRBJ2-3, reads GAGVSQSPSNKVTEKGKDVELRCDPISGHTALYWYRQSLGQGLEFLIYFQGNSAPDKSGLPSDRFSAERTGGSVSTLTIQRTQQEDSAVYLCASSLDFTDTQYFGPGTRLTVL.

The chain employs TRBV20-1 and TRBJ1-1; 10 bases line up with TRBD1. The CDR3 covers 15 residues. CDR1 is DFQATT and CDR2 is SNEGSKA in the germline V gene (reference sequence). With V trimmed by 0 bases and J by 5 bases, 6 bases remained unmatched. The DNA for the CDR3 is TGCAGTGCTAGAGATGGACAGGGGGGCAAGACTGAAGCTTTCTTT. This gives the protein CSARDGQGGKTEAFF.

Here the CDR3 DNA reads TGCAGTGCTGCCGCAGCGGGACTAGCGGGCAATGAGCAGTTCTTC. It encodes CSAAAAGLAGNEQFF. The chain is built from TRBV20-1 and TRBJ2-1; TRBD2 matches 12 bases. J gave up 6 bases and V 5 bases, and 8 bases lay outside the gene matches. CDR1 is DFQATT and CDR2 is SNEGSKA in the germline V gene (reference sequence). The CDR3 runs 15 residues.

There are many counts of this clonotype. The V and J genes are TRBV6-1 and TRBJ1-1, with TRBD1 matching 7 bases. J gave up 4 bases and V 5 bases, and 1 base lay outside the gene matches. Germline loops: CDR1 MNHNS, CDR2 SASEGT. This CDR3 has 12 residues. The CDR3 loop reads CASSRQGTEAFF. The CDR3 nucleotides are TGTGCCAGCAGTCGACAGGGCACTGAAGCTTTCTTT.

The sample holds one count of this clonotype. The V and J genes are TRBV5-1 and TRBJ2-5, with 8 bases matching TRBD1. Germline loops: CDR1 SGHRS, CDR2 YFSETQ. The CDR3 runs to 14 residues. V shed 4 bases and J 4 bases; nucleotides not matched to a gene: 6. CDR3 amino acids: CASSRTGSPETQYF. The DNA of the CDR3 is TGCGCCAGCAGCCGGACAGGGTCCCCAGAGACCCAGTACTTC. Full variable domain (outside the CDR3, taken from reference TRBV5-1 and TRBJ2-5): KAGVTQTPRYLIKTRGQQVTLSCSPISGHRSVSWYQQTPGQGLQFLFEYFSETQRNKGNFPGRFSGRQFSNSRSEMNVSTLELGDSALYLCASSRTGSPETQYFGPGTRLLVL.

Only a few counts were recorded for this clonotype. The chain joins TRBV6-1 to TRBJ1-1; the D is unclear. The germline V and J ends were trimmed by 3 bases and 5 bases, with 4 bases remaining between them. This CDR3 region has 11 residues. CDR1 MNHNS and CDR2 SASEGT come from the germline V gene. The CDR3 reads CASSEATEAFF. CDR3 in DNA: TGTGCCAGCAGTGAGGCGACTGAAGCTTTCTTT.

This clonotype was seen once. The V and J genes are TRBV29-1 and TRBJ2-7; 8 bases fit TRBD1. The germline gives CDR1 SQVTM, CDR2 ANQGSEA. The CDR3 loop spans 13 amino acids. With 3 bases clipped from V and 2 bases from J, the junction kept 3 bases outside the gene matches. CDR3 amino acids: CSVEGQDTYEQYF. The CDR3 DNA sequence: TGCAGCGTTGAGGGACAGGACACCTACGAGCAGTACTTC.

As DNA, the CDR3 is TGCGCCAGCAGCTTGGAAATTGGGGTGTATAACACTGAAGCTTTCTTT. It translates to CASSLEIGVYNTEAFF. The rearrangement uses TRBV5-1 and TRBJ1-1; D gene unclear. This CDR3 contains 16 residues. Deletions cut 0 bases from V and 2 bases from J, with 14 bases between. Per germline, CDR1 SGHRS and CDR2 YFSETQ.

This clonotype was recorded at least ten times. CDR3: CSAWSGPTDTQYF. CDR3 sequence (DNA): TGCAGTGCCTGGAGCGGGCCCACAGATACGCAGTATTTT. This chain links TRBV20-1 with TRBJ2-3; D is perhaps TRBD2 (6 bases). The V and J ends lost 6 bases and 2 bases respectively, with 12 bases between them. Looked up from germline, CDR1 is DFQATT and CDR2 is SNEGSKA (reference sequence). This CDR3 has 13 amino acids.

The rearrangement links TRBV20-1 to TRBJ2-3; D gene ambiguous. Trimming removed 6 bases from V and 5 bases from J, with 9 bases in between. The CDR3 has 11 residues. Per germline, CDR1 DFQATT and CDR2 SNEGSKA (reference sequence). CDR3 sequence (DNA): TGCAGTGCCGTCCCGGGAGATACGCAGTATTTT. Translation: CSAVPGDTQYF.

This clonotype was counted a few times. The chain links TRBV12-3 or TRBV12-4 to TRBJ1-1, with 7 bases identical to TRBD1. The CDR3 is made up of 11 amino acids. V dropped 4 bases and J dropped 8; count of bases not matched to a gene: 1. This CDR3 reads CASSSDREAFF. DNA of the CDR3: TGTGCCAGCAGTTCGGACAGGGAAGCTTTCTTT.

The chain combines TRBV20-1 with TRBJ1-3, with D unclear. Between the trimmed V and J ends, which lost 5 bases and 4 bases, there was a span of 12 bases. There are 13 residues in the CDR3. Germline V gene sequence: CDR1 DFQATT, CDR2 SNEGSKA (reference sequence). The CDR3 loop reads CSAVGRTGNTIYF. DNA of the CDR3: TGCAGTGCTGTAGGTAGGACCGGAAACACCATATATTTT.

A word on this clonotype: Germline and junction disagree at one end, which may indicate a read error. CDR3 region: CTSSLDRTGEHNEQFF. The DNA for the CDR3 is TGTACCAGCAGCTTAGATAGGACAGGGGAGCACAATGAGCAGTTCTTC. The V and J genes are TRBV7-9 and TRBJ2-1; 9 bases are a match to TRBD1. This CDR3 has 16 amino acids. The germline gives CDR1 SEHNR, CDR2 FQNEAQ (reference sequence).

The chain couples TRBV28 to TRBJ2-5; 7 nucleotides line up with TRBD2. This CDR3 spans 14 amino acids. The V segment lost 6 bases and the J segment 5 bases; nucleotides outside the gene matches: 9. CDR1 is MDHEN, CDR2 SYDVKM, per germline. CDR3: CASRPVGREETQYF. Here the CDR3 DNA reads TGTGCCAGCAGACCGGTGGGGCGGGAGGAGACCCAGTACTTC. Combining the CDR3 with reference TRBV28 and TRBJ2-5 gives the whole variable domain DVKVTQSSRYLVKRTGEKVFLECVQDMDHENMFWYRQDPGLGLRLIYFSYDVKMKEKGDIPEGYSVSREKKERFSLILESASTNQTSMYLCASRPVGREETQYFGPGTRLLVL.

This clonotype was seen at least ten times. The CDR3 is CSVAPGGTDTQYF. The CDR3 nucleotides read TGCAGCGTTGCCCCCGGGGGCACAGATACGCAGTATTTT. The gene calls are TRBV29-1 and TRBJ2-3, with D perhaps matching TRBD2 (5 bases). Germline CDR1 is SQVTM and CDR2 is ANQGSEA. The V gene lost 4 bases and the J gene lost 1 base, with 9 bases spanning the gap. This CDR3 has 13 residues.

This clonotype was found a few times. The rearrangement links TRBV18 to TRBJ2-7, with unresolved D. The CDR3 is 12 amino acids. The V and J ends lost 8 bases and 5 bases respectively, with 13 bases between them. Per germline, CDR1 KGHSH and CDR2 LQKENI. CDR3 coding DNA: TGTGCCAGCACCAAGAGAGCCGACGAGCAGTACTTC. Protein product: CASTKRADEQYF.